The entry that follows covers one TCR beta chain sequence. Its antigen is unknown. Sequenced material consisted of expressed TCRB transcripts (all of the isolated RNA was reverse transcribed). Method: immunoSEQ multiplex PCR; TCRdb's copy keeps in-frame clones and lacks some. Among 500,000 to 850,000 clones listed, around 15% were seen once. This specimen belongs to a study of beta chain features in type 1 diabetes. Overall study results and limits: In the patient group, naive, central memory and Treg TCRB repertoires seemed more alike than in the healthy donor group. Type 1 diabetes patients had TCRB CDR3s that were shorter (moderately but significantly so) in all four CD4+ subsets.

Germline CDR1 reads GTSNPN; CDR2 reads SVGIG (reference sequence). This CDR3 comprises 11 residues. Trimming took 7 bases from V and 4 from J, leaving 10 bases between them. This sequence was found in a man younger than 35 with type 1 diabetes. The sample comprised naive CD4+ T cells from blood. The chain recombines TRBV30 with TRBJ1-1; no definite D call. The CDR3 sequence is CASGGSTEAFF. For the CDR3, the DNA is TGTGCCTCTGGAGGGAGCACTGAAGCTTTCTTT. Together with reference TRBV30 and TRBJ1-1, the CDR3 gives the full variable domain: SQTIHQWPATLVQPVGSPLSLECTVEGTSNPNLYWYRQAAGRGLQLLFYSVGIGQISSEVPQNLSASRPQDRQFILSSKKLLLSDSGFYLCASGGSTEAFFGQGTRLTVV.